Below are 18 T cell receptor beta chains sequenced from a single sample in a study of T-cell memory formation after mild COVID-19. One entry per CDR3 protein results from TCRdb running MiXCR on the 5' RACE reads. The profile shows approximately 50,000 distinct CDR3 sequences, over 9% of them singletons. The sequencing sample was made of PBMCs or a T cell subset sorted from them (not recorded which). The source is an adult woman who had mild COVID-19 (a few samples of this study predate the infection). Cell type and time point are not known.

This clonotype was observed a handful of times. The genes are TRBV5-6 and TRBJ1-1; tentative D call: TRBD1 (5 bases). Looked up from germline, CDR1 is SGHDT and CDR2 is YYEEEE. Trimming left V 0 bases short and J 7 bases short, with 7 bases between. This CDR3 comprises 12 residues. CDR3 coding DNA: TGTGCCAGCAGCTTGGCAACAGGTGAAGCTTTCTTT. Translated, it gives CASSLATGEAFF.

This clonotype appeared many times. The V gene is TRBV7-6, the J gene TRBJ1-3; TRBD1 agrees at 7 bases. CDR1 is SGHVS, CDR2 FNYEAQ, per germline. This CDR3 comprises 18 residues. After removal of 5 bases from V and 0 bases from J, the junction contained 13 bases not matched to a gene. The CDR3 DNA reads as TGTGCCAGCAGCAAATTACAGGGGCGGGGAAGCTCTGGAAACACCATATATTTT. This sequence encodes CASSKLQGRGSSGNTIYF.

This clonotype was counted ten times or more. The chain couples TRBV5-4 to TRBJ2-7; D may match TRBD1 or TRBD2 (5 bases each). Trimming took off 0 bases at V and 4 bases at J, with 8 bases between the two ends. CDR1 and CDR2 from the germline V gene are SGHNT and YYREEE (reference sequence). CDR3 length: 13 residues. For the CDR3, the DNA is TGTGCCAGCAGCTTGGCATGGGGGTACGAGCAGTACTTC. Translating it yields CASSLAWGYEQYF.

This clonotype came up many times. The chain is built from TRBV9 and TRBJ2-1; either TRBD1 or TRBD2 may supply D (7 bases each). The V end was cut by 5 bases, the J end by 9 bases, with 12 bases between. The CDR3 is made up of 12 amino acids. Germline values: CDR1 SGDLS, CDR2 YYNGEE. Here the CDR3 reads CASRSGGGEQFF. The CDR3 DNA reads TGTGCCAGCAGATCAGGGGGGGGTGAGCAGTTCTTC. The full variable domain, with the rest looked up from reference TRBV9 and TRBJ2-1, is DSGVTQTPKHLITATGQRVTLRCSPRSGDLSVYWYQQSLDQGLQFLIQYYNGEERAKGNILERFSAQQFPDLHSELNLSSLELGDSALYFCASRSGGGEQFFGPGTRLTVL.

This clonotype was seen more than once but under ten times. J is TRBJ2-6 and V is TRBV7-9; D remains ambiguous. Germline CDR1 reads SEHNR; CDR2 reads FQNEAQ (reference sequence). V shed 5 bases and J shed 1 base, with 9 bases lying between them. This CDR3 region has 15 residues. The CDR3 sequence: CASSALGSGANVLTF. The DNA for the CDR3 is TGTGCCAGCAGCGCCCTAGGATCTGGGGCCAACGTCCTGACTTTC.

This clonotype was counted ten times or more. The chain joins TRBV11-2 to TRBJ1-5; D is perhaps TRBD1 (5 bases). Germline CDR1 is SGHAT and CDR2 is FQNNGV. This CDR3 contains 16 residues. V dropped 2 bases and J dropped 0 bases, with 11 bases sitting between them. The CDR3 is CASSLSWQGSNQPQHF. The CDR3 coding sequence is TGTGCCAGCAGCTTAAGTTGGCAGGGTAGCAATCAGCCCCAGCATTTT.

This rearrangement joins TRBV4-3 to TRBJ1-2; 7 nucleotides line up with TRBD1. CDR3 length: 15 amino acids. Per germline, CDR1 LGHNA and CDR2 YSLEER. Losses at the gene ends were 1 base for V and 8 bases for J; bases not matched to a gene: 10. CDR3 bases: TGCGCCAGCAGCCAAGTGGAGGGGGCGTTAGGCGGCTACACCTTC. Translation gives CASSQVEGALGGYTF.

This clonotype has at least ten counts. DNA of the CDR3: TGTGCCAGCAGTCCTCCAGGGGCGGGGCCAACTTCCTACGAGCAGTACTTC. It specifies CASSPPGAGPTSYEQYF. V and J are TRBV25-1 and TRBJ2-7; D could derive from TRBD1 or TRBD2 (6 bases each). The V gene lost 5 bases and the J gene lost 1 base, with 21 bases spanning the gap. The germline CDR1 and CDR2 sequences are MGHDK and SYGVNS. The CDR3 contains 17 residues.

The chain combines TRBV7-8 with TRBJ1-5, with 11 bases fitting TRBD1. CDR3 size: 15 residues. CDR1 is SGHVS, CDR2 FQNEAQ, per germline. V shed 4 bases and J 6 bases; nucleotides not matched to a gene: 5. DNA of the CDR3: TGTGCCAGCAGCTCCGGGACAGGGGGAGGTCAGCCCCAGCATTTT. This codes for CASSSGTGGGQPQHF.

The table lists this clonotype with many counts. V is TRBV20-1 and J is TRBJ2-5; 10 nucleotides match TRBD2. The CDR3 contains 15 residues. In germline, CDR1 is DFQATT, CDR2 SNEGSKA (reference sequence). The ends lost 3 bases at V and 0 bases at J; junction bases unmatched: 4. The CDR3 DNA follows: TGCAGTGCTAGCGGGACTAGCGTGGACCAAGAGACCCAGTACTTC. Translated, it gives CSASGTSVDQETQYF.

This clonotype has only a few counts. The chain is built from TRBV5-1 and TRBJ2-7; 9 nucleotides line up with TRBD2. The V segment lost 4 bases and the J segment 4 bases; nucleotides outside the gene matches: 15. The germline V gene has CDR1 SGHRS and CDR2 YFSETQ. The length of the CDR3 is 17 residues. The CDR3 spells CASSITFSGSGGYEQYF. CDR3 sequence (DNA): TGCGCCAGCAGCATCACGTTCTCGGGGAGCGGGGGGTACGAGCAGTACTTC.

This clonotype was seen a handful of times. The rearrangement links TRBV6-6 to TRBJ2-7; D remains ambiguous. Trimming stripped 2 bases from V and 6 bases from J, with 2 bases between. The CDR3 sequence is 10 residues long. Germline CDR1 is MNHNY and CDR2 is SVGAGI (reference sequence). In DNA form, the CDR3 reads TGTGCCAGCAGTTACGGCGAGCAGTACTTC. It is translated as CASSYGEQYF.

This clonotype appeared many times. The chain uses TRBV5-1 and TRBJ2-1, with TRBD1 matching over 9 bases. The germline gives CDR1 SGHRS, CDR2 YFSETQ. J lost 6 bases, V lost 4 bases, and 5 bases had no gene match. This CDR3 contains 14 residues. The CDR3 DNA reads TGCGCCAGCAGCGAACAGGGGGCGATCAATGAGCAGTTCTTC. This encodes CASSEQGAINEQFF.

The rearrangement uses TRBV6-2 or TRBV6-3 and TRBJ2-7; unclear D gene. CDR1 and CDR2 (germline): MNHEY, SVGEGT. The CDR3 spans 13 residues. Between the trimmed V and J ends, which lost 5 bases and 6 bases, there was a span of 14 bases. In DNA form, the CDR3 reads TGTGCCAGCAGTCCCTTCGGGTCCCTCGAGCAGTACTTC. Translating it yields CASSPFGSLEQYF.

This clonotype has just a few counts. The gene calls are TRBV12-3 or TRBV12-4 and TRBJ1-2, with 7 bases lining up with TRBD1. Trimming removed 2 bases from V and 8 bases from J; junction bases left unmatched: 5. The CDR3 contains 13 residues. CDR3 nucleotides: TGTGCCAGCAGTTTATGGCAGGGGGAGGGCTACACCTTC. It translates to CASSLWQGEGYTF.

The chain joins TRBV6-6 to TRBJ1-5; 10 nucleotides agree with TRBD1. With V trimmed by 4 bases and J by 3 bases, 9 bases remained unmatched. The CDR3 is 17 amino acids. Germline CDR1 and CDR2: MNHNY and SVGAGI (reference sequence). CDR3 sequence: CASSSASGTGVNQPQHF. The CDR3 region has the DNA TGTGCCAGCAGTTCCGCCTCCGGGACAGGGGTCAATCAGCCCCAGCATTTT.

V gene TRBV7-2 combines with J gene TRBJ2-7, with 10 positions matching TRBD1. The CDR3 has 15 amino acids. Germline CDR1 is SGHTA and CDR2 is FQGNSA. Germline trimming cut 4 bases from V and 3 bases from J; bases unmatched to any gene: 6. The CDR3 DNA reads TGTGCCAGCAGCTCCATGGACAGGGGGAACTACGAGCAGTACTTC. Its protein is CASSSMDRGNYEQYF.

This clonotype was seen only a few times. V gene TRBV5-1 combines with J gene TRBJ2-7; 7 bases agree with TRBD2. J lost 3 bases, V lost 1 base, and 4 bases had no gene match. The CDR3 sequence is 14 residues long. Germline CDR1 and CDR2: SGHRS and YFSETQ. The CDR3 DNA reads TGCGCCAGCAGCTTGATAGGGACTAACTACGAGCAGTACTTC. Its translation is CASSLIGTNYEQYF. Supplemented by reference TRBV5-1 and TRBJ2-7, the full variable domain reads KAGVTQTPRYLIKTRGQQVTLSCSPISGHRSVSWYQQTPGQGLQFLFEYFSETQRNKGNFPGRFSGRQFSNSRSEMNVSTLELGDSALYLCASSLIGTNYEQYFGPGTRLTVT.